One T cell receptor (beta chain) is described in this entry. This record belongs to a study of blood T cell repertoires in COVID-19. Study-wide background: PBMCs, B-cell-depleted T cells, or T cells provided the cDNA or gDNA that made up the material.

Measured with immunoSEQ multiplex PCR; TCRdb has only the in-frame clones, and not every one. The data hold hundreds of thousands of clones, with 88% observed a single time. Participant-reported clinical history was the basis for cohort assignment. This CDR3 is 15 amino acids long. V lost 0 bases and J lost 4, with 15 bases in between. Germline V gene data show CDR1 as GTSNPN and CDR2 as SVGIG (reference sequence). The V call is TRBV30, the J call TRBJ2-5; D is perhaps TRBD2 (5 bases). The receptor was isolated from a woman aged 25-40 years who had recovered from COVID-19. The sequenced sample consisted of PBMCs or T cells enriched from blood (not recorded which). The CDR3 protein is CAWSVRVLRGETQYF. The DNA for the CDR3 is TGTGCCTGGAGTGTACGGGTCTTACGGGGAGAGACCCAGTACTTC.